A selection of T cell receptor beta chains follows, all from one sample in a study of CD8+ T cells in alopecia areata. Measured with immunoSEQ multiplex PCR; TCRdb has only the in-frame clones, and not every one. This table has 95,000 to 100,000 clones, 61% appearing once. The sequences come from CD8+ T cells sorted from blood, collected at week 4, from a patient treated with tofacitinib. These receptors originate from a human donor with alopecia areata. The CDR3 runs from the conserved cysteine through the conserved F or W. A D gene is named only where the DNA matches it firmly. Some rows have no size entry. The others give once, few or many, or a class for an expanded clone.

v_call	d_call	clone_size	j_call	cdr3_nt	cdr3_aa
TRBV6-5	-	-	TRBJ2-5	TGTGCCAGCAGTTACGGACAGACGTTAGAGACCCAGTACTTC	CASSYGQTLETQYF
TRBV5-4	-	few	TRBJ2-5	TGTGCCAGCAGCTTGGGGCCCCCGGGACTGCAAGAGACCCAGTACTTC	CASSLGPPGLQETQYF
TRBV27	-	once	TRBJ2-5	TGTGCCAGCAGTTTAGGTCGGGGAACAAGTCAGTACTTC	CASSLGRGTSQYF
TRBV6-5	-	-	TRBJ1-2	TGTGCCAGCAGTTACTCTTCGGGGGACGGCTACACCTTC	CASSYSSGDGYTF
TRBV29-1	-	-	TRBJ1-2	TGCAGCGTTGAATGGAATAGTTATGGCTACACCTTC	CSVEWNSYGYTF
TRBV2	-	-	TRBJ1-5	TGTGCCAGCAGCTACAGGGGCAATCAGCCCCAGCATTTT	CASSYRGNQPQHF
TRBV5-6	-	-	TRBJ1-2	TGTGCCAGCAGCTTGCCCGCTTATGGCTACACCTTC	CASSLPAYGYTF
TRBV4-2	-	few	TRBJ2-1	TGTGCCAGCAGCCCACAAGGCTATGAGCAGTTCTTC	CASSPQGYEQFF
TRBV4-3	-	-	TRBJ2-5	TGCGCCAGCAGCCAAGATCGATTTGAGACCCAGTACTTC	CASSQDRFETQYF
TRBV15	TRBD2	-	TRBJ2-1	TGTGCCACCAGCAACGAGCGGGGGGGCGCGGATGAGCAGTTCTTC	CATSNERGGADEQFF
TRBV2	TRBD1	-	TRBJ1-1	TGTGCCAGTCACAGGGGTTTGGGGAACACTGAAGCTTTCTTT	CASHRGLGNTEAFF
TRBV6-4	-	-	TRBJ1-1	TGTGCCAGCAGATCCGGGGACACTGAAGCTTTCTTT	CASRSGDTEAFF
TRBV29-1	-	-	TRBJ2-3	TGCAGCGTTGGAAGGAGGGCCGCCGAGGCCACAGATACGCAGTATTTT	CSVGRRAAEATDTQYF
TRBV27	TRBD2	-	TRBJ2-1	TGTGCCAGCAGTCCCCAAGCGGGGATGGGGCACAATGAGCAGTTCTTC	CASSPQAGMGHNEQFF
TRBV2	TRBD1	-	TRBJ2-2	TGTGCCAGCACGGGAGGGACAGGGGGCTTGCTATCGAACACCGGGGAGCTGTTTTTT	CASTGGTGGLLSNTGELFF